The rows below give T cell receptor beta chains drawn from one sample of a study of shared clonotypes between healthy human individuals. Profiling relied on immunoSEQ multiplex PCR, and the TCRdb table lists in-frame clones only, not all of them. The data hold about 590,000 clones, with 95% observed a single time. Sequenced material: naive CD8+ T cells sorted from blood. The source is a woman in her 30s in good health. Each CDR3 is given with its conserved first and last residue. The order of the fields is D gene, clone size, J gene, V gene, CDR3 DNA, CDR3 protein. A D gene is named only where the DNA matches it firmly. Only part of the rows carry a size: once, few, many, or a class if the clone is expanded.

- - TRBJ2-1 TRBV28 TGTGCCAGCAGTTTAACAGGGACGGCCTACAATGAGCAGTTCTTC CASSLTGTAYNEQFF
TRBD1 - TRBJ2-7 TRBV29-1 TGCAGCGTCCGGGACAGGGTTTACGAGCAGTACTTC CSVRDRVYEQYF
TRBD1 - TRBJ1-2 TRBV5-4 TGTGCCAGCAGCTTGTGGGGGGCGACAGGGACAGCATATGGCTACACCTTC CASSLWGATGTAYGYTF
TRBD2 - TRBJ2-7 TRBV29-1 TGCAGCGTTGAAGATTGGGGAACTAGCGATTCCTACGAGCAGTACTTC CSVEDWGTSDSYEQYF
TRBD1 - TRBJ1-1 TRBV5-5 TGTGCCAGCAGCCCGGGACAGTTGCTGTCTGAAGCTTTCTTT CASSPGQLLSEAFF
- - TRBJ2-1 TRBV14 TGTGCCAGCAGCCAAGTCACGCGGGGCGGCTATAATGAGCAGTTCTTC CASSQVTRGGYNEQFF
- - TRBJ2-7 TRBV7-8 TGTGCCAGCAGCGCCGAGAGGGGGGACTACGAGCAGTACTTC CASSAERGDYEQYF
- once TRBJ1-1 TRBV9 TGTGCCAGCAGCGTTTACGGGGGCCTCACTGAAGCTTTCTTT CASSVYGGLTEAFF
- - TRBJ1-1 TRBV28 TGTGCCAGCAGTTTATCCTCATATGCTGAAGCTTTCTTT CASSLSSYAEAFF
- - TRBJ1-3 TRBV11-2 TGTGCCAGCGTCGATTCATTTGGAAACACCCTATATTTT CASVDSFGNTLYF
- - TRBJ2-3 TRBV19 TGTGCCAGTAGTATAATGTTGGCATCAGGAGATACGCAGTATTTT CASSIMLASGDTQYF
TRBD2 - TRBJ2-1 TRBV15 TGTGCCACCAGCAGAGCCTTTGGACTAGCGGTAGATGAGCAGTTCTTC CATSRAFGLAVDEQFF
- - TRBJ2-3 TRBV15 TGTGCCACCAGCAGAGATTCGGGGACAGATACGCAGTATTTT CATSRDSGTDTQYF
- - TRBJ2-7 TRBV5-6 TGTGCCAGCAGCCTGACCACCTCGAGACTGCTCCTAGACTTC CASSLTTSRLLLDF
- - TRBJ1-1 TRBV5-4 TGTGCCAGCTTGGGGGAGGACACTGAAGCTTTCTTT CASLGEDTEAFF
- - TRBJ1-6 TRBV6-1 TGTGCCAGCCGTGACCTATACAGGGCAAAGAGCTCCTATAATTCACCCCTCCACTTT CASRDLYRAKSSYNSPLHF
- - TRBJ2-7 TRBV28 TGTGCCAGCAGTTTTTTGAGCGGGCGGGCCTACGAGCAGTACTTC CASSFLSGRAYEQYF
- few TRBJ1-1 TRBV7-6 TGTGCCAGCAGCTTAGAACAGAGATTGAACACTGAAGCTTTCTTT CASSLEQRLNTEAFF
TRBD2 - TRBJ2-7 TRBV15 TGTGCCACCAGCGTCGGACTAGCGGAGGCCCACTCCTACGAGCAGTACTTC CATSVGLAEAHSYEQYF
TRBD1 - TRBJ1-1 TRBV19 TGTGCCACCAAGACAGGGTTGGACACTGAAGCTTTCTTT CATKTGLDTEAFF
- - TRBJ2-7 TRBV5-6 TGTGCCAGCAGCTTGTCCCTCTACGAGCAGTACTTC CASSLSLYEQYF
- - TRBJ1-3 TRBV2 TGTGCCAGCAGTGAAAAGTATCGGGCTTTGGAAAACACCATATATTTT CASSEKYRALENTIYF
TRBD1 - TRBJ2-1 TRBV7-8 TGTGCCAGCAGCATAAATAACAGGGGTTCCTACAATGAGCAGTTCTTC CASSINNRGSYNEQFF
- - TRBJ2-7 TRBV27 TGTGCCAGCAGTTCGACCTACGAGCAGTACTTC CASSSTYEQYF
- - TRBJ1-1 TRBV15 TGTGCCACCCTTCGGGTTGCCAACACTGAAGCTTTCTTT CATLRVANTEAFF
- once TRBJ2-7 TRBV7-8 TGTGCCAGCAGCCCTAGATGGGGCCAGGGTTTGTACGAGCAGTACTTC CASSPRWGQGLYEQYF
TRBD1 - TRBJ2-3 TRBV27 TGTGCCAGCAGCACTGGGACAGGGGGAGGGGATACGCAGTATTTT CASSTGTGGGDTQYF
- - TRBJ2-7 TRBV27 TGTGCCAGCAGTACAACTACAGGCACAGGTTACGAGCAGTACTTC CASSTTTGTGYEQYF
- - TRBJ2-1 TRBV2 TGTGCCAGCAGTGATCGCCTCTTGTGGAATGAGCAGTTCTTC CASSDRLLWNEQFF
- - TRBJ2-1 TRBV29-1 TGCAGCGTTGAAGATGAGACGCCTGAGCAGTTCTTC CSVEDETPEQFF
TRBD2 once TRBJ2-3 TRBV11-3 TGTGCCAGCAGCTTGGGGTCTAGCGGGGGCACAGATACGCAGTATTTT CASSLGSSGGTDTQYF
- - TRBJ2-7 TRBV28 TGTGCCAGCAGTTTATCCGGGCCCACCTACGAGCAGTACTTC CASSLSGPTYEQYF
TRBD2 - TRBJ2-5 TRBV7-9 TGTGCCAGCAGCGGACCGGGACTAGCGGGAGTCGAGACCCAGTACTTC CASSGPGLAGVETQYF
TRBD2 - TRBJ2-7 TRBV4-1 TGCGCCAGCAGCCACGGACTAGCGGCCTCCTACGAGCAGTACTTC CASSHGLAASYEQYF
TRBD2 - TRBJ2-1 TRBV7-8 TGTGCCAGCAGCTTTGGTCTAGCGGGGAATGAGCAGTTCTTC CASSFGLAGNEQFF
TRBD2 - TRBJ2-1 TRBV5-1 TGCGCCAGCAGCAAAACTAGCGGGAGGGCCGGGGAGCAGTTCTTC CASSKTSGRAGEQFF
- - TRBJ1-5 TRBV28 TGTGCCAGCAGTTTTTTCGGTCAGCCCCAGCATTTT CASSFFGQPQHF
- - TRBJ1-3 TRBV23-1 TGCGCCAGCAGTCGGGGGTCCTCTGGAAACACCATATATTTT CASSRGSSGNTIYF
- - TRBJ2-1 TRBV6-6 TGTGCCAGCAGTTACTCAGGGCCCAATGAGCAGTTCTTC CASSYSGPNEQFF
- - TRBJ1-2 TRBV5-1 TGCGCCAGCAGCTTAGAGGGCCTTAACTATGGCTACACCTTC CASSLEGLNYGYTF
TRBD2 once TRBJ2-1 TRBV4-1 TGCGCCAGCAGCATAGCGGGAGTTATCAATGAGCAGTTCTTC CASSIAGVINEQFF